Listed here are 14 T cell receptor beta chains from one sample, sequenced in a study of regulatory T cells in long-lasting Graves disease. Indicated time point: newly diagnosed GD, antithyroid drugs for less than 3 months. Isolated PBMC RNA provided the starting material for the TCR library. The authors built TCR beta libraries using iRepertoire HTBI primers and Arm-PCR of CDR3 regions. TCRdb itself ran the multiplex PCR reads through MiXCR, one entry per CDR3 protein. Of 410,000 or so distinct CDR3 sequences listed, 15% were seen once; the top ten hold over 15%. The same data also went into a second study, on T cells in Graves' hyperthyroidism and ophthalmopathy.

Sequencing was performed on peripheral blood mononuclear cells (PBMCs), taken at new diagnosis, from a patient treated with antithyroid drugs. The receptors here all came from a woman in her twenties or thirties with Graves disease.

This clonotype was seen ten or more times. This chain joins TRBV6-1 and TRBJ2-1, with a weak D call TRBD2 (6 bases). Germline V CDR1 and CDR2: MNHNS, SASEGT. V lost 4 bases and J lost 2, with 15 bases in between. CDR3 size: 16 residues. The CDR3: CASSATGTSAYNEQFF. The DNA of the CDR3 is TGTGCCAGCAGTGCAACCGGGACTTCTGCCTACAATGAGCAGTTCTTC.

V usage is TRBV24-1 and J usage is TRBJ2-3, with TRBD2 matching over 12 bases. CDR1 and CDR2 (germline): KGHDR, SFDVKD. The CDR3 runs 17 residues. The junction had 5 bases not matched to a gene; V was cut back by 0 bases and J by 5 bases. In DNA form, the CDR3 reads TGTGCCACCAGTGATTTGGCGACTAGCGGGAGTGAAGATACGCAGTATTTT. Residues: CATSDLATSGSEDTQYF.

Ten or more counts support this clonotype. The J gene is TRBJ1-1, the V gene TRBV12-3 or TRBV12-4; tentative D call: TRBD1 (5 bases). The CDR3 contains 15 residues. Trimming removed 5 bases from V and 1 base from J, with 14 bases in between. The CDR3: CASSNRRKTNTEAFF. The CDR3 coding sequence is TGTGCCAGCAGTAACAGGCGGAAAACGAACACTGAAGCTTTCTTT.

This chain's CDR3 is CASSLDWQSYEQYF. DNA for the CDR3: TGTGCCAGCAGCTTAGATTGGCAGTCCTACGAGCAGTACTTC. The V gene is TRBV11-2, the J gene TRBJ2-7; D gene unclear. The CDR3 spans 14 residues. With 0 bases removed from V and 1 base from J, the gap between germline ends came to 7 bases. The germline V gene has CDR1 SGHAT and CDR2 FQNNGV.

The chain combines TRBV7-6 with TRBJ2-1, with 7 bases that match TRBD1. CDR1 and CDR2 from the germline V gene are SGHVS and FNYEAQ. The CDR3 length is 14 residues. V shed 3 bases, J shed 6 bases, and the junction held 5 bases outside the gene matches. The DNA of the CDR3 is TGTGCCAGCAGCTTTCCGGGACAGTCCAATGAGCAGTTCTTC. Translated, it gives CASSFPGQSNEQFF.

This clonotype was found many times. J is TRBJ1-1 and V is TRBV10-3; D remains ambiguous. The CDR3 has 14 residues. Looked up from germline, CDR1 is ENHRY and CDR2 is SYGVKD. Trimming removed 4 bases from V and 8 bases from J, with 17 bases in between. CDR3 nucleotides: TGTGCCATCAGTGTCAGAACAAGAAATACAGAAGCTTTCTTT. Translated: CAISVRTRNTEAFF.

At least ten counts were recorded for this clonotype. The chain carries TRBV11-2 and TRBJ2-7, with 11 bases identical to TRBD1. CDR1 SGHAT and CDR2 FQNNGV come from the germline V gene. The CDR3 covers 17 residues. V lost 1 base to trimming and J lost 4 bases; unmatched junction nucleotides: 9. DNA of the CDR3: TGTGCCAGCAGCTTAGCCGGGACAGGGGGTTGGGTGTACGAGCAGTACTTC. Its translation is CASSLAGTGGWVYEQYF.

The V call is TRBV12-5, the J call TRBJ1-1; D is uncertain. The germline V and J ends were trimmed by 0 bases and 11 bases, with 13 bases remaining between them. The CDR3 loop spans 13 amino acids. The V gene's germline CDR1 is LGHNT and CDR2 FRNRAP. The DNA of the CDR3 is TGTGCTAGTGGTTTGGTACACCCCCCGGAGGCTTTCTTT. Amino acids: CASGLVHPPEAFF.

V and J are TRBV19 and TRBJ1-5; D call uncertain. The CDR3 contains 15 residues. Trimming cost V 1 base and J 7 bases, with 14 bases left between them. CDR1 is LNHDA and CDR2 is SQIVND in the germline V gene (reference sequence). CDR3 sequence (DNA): TGTGCCAGTAGTATAGGAGGGCGCTTTCGGCAGCCCCAGCATTTT. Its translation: CASSIGGRFRQPQHF.

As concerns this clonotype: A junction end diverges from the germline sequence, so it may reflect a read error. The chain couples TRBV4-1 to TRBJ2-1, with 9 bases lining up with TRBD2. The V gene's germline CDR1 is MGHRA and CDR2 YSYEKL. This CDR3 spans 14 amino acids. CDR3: CASSPWTSANEQSF. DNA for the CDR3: TGCGCCAGCAGCCCCTGGACTAGCGCCAATGAGCAGTCCTTC.

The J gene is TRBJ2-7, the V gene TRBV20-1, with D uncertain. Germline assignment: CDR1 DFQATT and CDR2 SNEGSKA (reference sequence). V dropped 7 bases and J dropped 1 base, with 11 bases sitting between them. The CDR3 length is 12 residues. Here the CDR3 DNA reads TGCAGTGACGGTCCGGCTTCCTACGAGCAGTACTTC. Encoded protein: CSDGPASYEQYF.

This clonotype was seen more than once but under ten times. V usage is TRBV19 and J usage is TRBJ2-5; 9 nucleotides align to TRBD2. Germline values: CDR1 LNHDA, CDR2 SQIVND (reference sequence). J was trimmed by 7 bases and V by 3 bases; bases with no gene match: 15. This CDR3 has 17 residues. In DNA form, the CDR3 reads TGTGCCAGTAGTATGGGGTCCCTAGCGGGGTTTTGGGGGACCCAGTACTTC. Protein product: CASSMGSLAGFWGTQYF.

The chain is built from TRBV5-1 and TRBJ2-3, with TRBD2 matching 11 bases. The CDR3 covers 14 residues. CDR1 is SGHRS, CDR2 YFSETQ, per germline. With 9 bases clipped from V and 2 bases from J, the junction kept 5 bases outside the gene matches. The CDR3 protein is CATSGLADTDTQYF. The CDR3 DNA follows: TGCGCCACCTCGGGACTAGCGGACACAGATACGCAGTATTTT.

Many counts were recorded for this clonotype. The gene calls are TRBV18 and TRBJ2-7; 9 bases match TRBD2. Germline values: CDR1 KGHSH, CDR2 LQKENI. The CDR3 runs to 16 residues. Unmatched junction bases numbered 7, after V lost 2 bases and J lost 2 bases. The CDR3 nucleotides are TGTGCCAGCTCACCATTGGCGGGAGGGTTTCCCTACGAGCAGTACTTC. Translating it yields CASSPLAGGFPYEQYF.